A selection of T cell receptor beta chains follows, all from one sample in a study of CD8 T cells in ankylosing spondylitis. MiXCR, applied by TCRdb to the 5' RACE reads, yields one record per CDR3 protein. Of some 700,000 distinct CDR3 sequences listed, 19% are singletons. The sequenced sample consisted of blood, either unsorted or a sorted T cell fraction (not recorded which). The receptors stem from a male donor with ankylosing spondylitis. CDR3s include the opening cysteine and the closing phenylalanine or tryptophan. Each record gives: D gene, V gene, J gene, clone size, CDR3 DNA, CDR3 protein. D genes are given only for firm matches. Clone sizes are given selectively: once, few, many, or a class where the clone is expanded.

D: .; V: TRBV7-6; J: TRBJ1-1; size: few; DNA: TGTGCCAGCAGCGATTACCCGGGTGAAGCTTTCTTT; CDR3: CASSDYPGEAFF
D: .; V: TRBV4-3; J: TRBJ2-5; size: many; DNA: TGCGCCAGCAGCCAAGACTTTCAAGAGACCCAGTACTTC; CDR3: CASSQDFQETQYF
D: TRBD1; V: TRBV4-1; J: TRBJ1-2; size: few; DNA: TGCGCCAGCAGCCATGGACAGGCACCCGCTTATGGCTACACCTTC; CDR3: CASSHGQAPAYGYTF
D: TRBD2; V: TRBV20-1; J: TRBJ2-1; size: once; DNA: TGCAGTGCTAGAGATAGGCTAGCGGGCTACAATGAGCAGTTCTTC; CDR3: CSARDRLAGYNEQFF
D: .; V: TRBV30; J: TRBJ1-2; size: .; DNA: TGTGCCTGGAGTGTACGGGGGGCTGGCGGCTACACCTTC; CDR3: CAWSVRGAGGYTF
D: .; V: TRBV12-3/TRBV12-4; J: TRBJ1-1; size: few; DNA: TGTGCCAGCAGTATCTGGGGGGGCACTGAAGCTTTCTTT; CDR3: CASSIWGGTEAFF
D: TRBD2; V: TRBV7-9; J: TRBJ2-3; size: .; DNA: TGTGCCAGCAGACCAACTAGCGGGGGGGCCACAGATACGCAGTATTTT; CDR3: CASRPTSGGATDTQYF
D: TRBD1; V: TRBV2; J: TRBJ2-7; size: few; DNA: TGTGCCAGCAGTGAAGCGTACGGGACAGGGCTTTCCTACGAGCAGTACTTC; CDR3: CASSEAYGTGLSYEQYF
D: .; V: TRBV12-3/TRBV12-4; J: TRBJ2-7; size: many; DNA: TGTGCCAGCAGTTTTACTAGGAACGAGCAGTACTTC; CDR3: CASSFTRNEQYF
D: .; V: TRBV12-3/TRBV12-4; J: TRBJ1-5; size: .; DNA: TGTGCCAGCAGTTCCCTAGACGTCAGCAATCAGCCCCAGCATTTT; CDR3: CASSSLDVSNQPQHF
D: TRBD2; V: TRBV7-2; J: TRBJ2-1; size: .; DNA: TGTGCCAGCAGCTTAGCTTCTAGCGGGAGGGCAGAGCAGTTCTTC; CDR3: CASSLASSGRAEQFF
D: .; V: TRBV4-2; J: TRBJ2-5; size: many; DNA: TGTGCCAGCAGCCCTCGGGGCCAAGAGACCCAGTACTTC; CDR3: CASSPRGQETQYF
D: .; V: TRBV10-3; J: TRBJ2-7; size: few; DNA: TGTGCCATCAGTGGGACCTCACTAGAGGAGCAGTACTTC; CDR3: CAISGTSLEEQYF
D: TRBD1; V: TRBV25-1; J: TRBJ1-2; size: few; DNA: TGTGCCAGCAGTGACCGGGACAGGGAACTCTTGAACTATGGCTACACCTTC; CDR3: CASSDRDRELLNYGYTF
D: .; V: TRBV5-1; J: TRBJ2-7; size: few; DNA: TGCGCCAGCAGCCAGACAGGGAGGAAGGACGAGCAGTACTTC; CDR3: CASSQTGRKDEQYF
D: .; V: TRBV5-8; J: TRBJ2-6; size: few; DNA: TGTGCCAGCAGCTTGGCAAGGGACTCTGGGGCCAACGTCCTGACTTTC; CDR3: CASSLARDSGANVLTF
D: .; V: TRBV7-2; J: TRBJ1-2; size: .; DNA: TGTGCCAGCAGCTTGAACCCGCTTAACTATGGCTACACCTTC; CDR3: CASSLNPLNYGYTF
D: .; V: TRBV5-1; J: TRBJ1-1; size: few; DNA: TGCGCCAGCAGCTTTAACAATGGAGGGGCCACTGAAGCTTTCTTT; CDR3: CASSFNNGGATEAFF
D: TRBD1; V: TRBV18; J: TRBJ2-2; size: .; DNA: TGTGCCAGCTCACCAATTCCGGGACAGGGAACCGGGGAGCTGTTTTTT; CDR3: CASSPIPGQGTGELFF
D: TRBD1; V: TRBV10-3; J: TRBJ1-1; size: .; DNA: TGTGCCATCAGTGATGGGGACAGGAACACTGAAGCTTTCTTT; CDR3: CAISDGDRNTEAFF
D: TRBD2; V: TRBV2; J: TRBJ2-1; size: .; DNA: TGTGCCAGCAGGACGGGACTAGCGGGAGTCCACAATGAGCAGTTCTTC; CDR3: CASRTGLAGVHNEQFF
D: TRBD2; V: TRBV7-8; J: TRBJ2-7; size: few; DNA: TGTGCCAGCAGCCATTCCGGGACTAGCACAAACGAGCAGTACTTC; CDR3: CASSHSGTSTNEQYF
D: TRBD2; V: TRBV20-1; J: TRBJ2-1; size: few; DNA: TGCAGTGCTAGTAGCGGGGGCAATTTGAATGAGCAGTTCTTC; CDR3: CSASSGGNLNEQFF
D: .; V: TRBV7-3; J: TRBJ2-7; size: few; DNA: TGTGCCAGCAGCTTAGGTCAGGGAAACTCCTACGAGCAGTACTTC; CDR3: CASSLGQGNSYEQYF
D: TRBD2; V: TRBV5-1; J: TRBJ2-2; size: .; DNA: TGCGCCAGCAGCTTTGCGGGGGGGAAGAATGCCGGGGAGCTGTTTTTT; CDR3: CASSFAGGKNAGELFF
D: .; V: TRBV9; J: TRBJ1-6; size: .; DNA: TGTGCCAGCAGCCCGAGCCGGGAGCGAGTAGAGAATTCACCCCTCCACTTT; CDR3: CASSPSRERVENSPLHF
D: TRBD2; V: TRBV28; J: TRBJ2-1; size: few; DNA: TGTGCCAGCAGGTCGGGACTAGCGGGACTAATCTCCTACAATGAGCAGTTCTTC; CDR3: CASRSGLAGLISYNEQFF
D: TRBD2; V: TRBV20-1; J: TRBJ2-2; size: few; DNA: TGCAGTGCTAGAGGCGCTGGACTAGCGGTCACCGGGGAGCTGTTTTTT; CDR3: CSARGAGLAVTGELFF
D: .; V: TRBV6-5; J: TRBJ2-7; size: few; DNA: TGTGCCAGCAGTTATATGGGGGACGAGCAGTACTTC; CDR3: CASSYMGDEQYF
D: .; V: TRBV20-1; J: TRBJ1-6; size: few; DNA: TGCAGTGCTAGAGAGATCTCTACTTCACCCCTCCACTTT; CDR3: CSAREISTSPLHF
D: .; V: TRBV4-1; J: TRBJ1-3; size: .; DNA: TGCGCCAGCAGCCAAGTAGTTGGGAAAACTGGAAACACCATATATTTT; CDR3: CASSQVVGKTGNTIYF
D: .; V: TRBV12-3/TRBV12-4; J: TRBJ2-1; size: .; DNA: TGTGCCAGCAGTTCAGTCTCCTACAATGAGCAGTTCTTC; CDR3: CASSSVSYNEQFF
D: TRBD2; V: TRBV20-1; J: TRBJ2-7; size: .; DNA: TGCAGTGCCCCCCCGGCTAGCGGGACCTACGAGCAGTACTTC; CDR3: CSAPPASGTYEQYF
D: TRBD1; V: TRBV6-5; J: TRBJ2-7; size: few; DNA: TGTGCCAGCAGTTACTGGGCGACAGGGGGTGAGTCCTACGAGCAGTACTTC; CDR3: CASSYWATGGESYEQYF
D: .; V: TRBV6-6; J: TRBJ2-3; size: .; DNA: TGTGCCAGCAGAAAAGACAGCACAGATACGCAGTATTTT; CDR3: CASRKDSTDTQYF
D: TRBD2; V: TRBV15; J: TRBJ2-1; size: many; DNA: TGTGCCACCAGCAGAGAGGGACTAGCGGAATACAATGAGCAGTTCTTC; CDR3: CATSREGLAEYNEQFF
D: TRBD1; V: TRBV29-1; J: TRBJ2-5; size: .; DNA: TGCAGCGTTGAACCTCAGGGGGCTTATGAGACCCAGTACTTC; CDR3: CSVEPQGAYETQYF
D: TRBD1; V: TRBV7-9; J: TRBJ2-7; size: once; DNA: TGTGCCAGCAGCTTTTGGGGACAGGGGATTTCCTACGAGCAGTACTTC; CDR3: CASSFWGQGISYEQYF
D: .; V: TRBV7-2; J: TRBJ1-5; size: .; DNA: TGTGCCAGCAGCCCAGGCGGGTCAGGCTTTCGTCAGCCCCAGCATTTT; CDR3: CASSPGGSGFRQPQHF
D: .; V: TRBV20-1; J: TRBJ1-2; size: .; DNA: TGCAGTGCTAAGCTAGGGGGGAACTATGGCTACACCTTC; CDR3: CSAKLGGNYGYTF
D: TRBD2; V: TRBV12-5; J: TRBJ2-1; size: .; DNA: TGTGCTAGTGGTTTGTCCCGGGGACTAGCGGGAGGTCGCCCGAGCTCCTACAATGAGCAGTTCTTC; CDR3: CASGLSRGLAGGRPSSYNEQFF